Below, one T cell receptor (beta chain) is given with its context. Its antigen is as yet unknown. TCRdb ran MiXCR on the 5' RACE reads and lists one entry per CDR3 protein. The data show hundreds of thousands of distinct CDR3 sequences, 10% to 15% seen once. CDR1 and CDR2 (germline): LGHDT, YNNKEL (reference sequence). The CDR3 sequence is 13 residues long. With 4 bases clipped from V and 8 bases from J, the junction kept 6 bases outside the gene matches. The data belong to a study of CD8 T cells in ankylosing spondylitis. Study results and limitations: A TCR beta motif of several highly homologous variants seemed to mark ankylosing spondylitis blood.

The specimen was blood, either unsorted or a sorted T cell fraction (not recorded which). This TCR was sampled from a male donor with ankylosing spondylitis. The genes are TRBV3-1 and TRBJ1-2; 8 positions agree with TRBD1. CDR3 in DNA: TGTGCCAGCAGCCTCCCGGGACAGGCGGGCTACACCTTC. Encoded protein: CASSLPGQAGYTF.